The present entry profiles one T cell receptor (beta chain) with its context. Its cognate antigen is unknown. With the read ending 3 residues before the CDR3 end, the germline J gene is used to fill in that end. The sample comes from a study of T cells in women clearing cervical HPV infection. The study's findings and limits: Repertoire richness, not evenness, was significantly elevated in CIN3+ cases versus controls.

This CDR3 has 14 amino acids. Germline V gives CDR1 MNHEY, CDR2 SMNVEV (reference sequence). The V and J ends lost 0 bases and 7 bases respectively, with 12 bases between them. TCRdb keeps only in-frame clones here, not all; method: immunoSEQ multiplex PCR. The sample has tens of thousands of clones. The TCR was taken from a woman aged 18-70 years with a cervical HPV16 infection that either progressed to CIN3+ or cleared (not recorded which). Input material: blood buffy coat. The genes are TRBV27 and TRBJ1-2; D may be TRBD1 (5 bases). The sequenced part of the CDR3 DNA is TGTGCCAGCAGTTTATCGTGGGGGGTAGGTGGC. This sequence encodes CASSLSWGVGG. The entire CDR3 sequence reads CASSLSWGVGGYTF.